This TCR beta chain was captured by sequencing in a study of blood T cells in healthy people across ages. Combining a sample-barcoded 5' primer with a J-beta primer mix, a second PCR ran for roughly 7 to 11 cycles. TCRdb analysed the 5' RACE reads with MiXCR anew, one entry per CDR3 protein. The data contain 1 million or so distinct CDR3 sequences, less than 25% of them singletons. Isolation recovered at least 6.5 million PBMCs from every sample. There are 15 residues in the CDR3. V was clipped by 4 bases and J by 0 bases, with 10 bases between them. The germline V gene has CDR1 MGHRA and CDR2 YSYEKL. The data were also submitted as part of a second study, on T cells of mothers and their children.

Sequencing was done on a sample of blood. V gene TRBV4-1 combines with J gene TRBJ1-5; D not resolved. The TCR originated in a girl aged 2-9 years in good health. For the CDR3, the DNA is TGCGCCAGCAGCCTCATGATCGATAGCAATCAGCCCCAGCATTTT. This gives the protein CASSLMIDSNQPQHF.